These 18 T cell receptor beta chains came from one sample sequenced in a study of T cells expressing NK-cell markers. With the 5' RACE reads reprocessed, TCRdb shows one record per CDR3 protein and no DNA. The sample table sets out 350,000 to 450,000 distinct CDR3 sequences. Material for sequencing was blood T cells: a sorted CD56 or NKG2C T cell subset, CD4+ or CD8+ T cells, or bulk PBMC T cells (not recorded which). The receptor source for this set is a man aged 18-75 years in good health.

The rearrangement uses TRBV5-1 and TRBJ2-7; lacking DNA, the TRBD1 call made by TCRdb goes unchecked. The CDR3 has 16 residues. The germline CDR1 and CDR2 sequences are SGHRS and YFSETQ. The CDR3 loop reads CASSPDGRYPSYEQYF.

The rearrangement links TRBV2 to TRBJ1-6; the D call from TCRdb, TRBD1, cannot be confirmed without DNA. This CDR3 comprises 13 residues. CDR1 is SNHLY, CDR2 FYNNEI, per germline. The CDR3 spells CATSTGSNSPLHF.

J is TRBJ2-7 and V is TRBV9; as DNA is missing, the TRBD1 call by TCRdb cannot be tested. Germline values: CDR1 SGDLS, CDR2 YYNGEE. The CDR3 has 17 amino acids. CDR3: CASSPRPRDRVAYEQYF.

This rearrangement joins TRBV6-1 to TRBJ2-7; the D call from TCRdb, TRBD1, cannot be confirmed without DNA. Per the germline V gene, CDR1 is MNHNS and CDR2 is SASEGT. This CDR3 has 17 amino acids. CDR3: CASSKRSGTGNTYEQYF.

The CDR3: CASSQGGGTGGAFF. The V gene is TRBV3-1, the J gene TRBJ1-1; TCRdb's D gene call, TRBD1, goes unchecked for lack of DNA. Germline CDR1 and CDR2: LGHDT and YNNKEL (reference sequence). The CDR3 loop spans 14 amino acids.

This chain links TRBV6-2 or TRBV6-3 with TRBJ2-2; with no DNA, the TCRdb D assignment of TRBD2 cannot be verified. Germline values: CDR1 MNHEY, CDR2 SVGEGT. This CDR3 has 16 residues. CDR3 loop: CASSLTPAGRTGELFF.

CDR3 sequence reads: CSARGWSGGDPYEQYF. The chain is built from TRBV20-1 and TRBJ2-7; as DNA is missing, the TRBD2 call by TCRdb cannot be tested. Germline CDR1 reads DFQATT; CDR2 reads SNEGSKA (reference sequence). The CDR3 loop spans 16 amino acids.

The chain links TRBV3-1 to TRBJ2-1; TCRdb's D gene call, TRBD2, goes unchecked for lack of DNA. The CDR3 sequence is 13 residues long. Germline values: CDR1 LGHDT, CDR2 YNNKEL (reference sequence). Here the CDR3 reads CASSQGHSGAQFF.

V is TRBV12-3 or TRBV12-4 and J is TRBJ1-1. The CDR3 has 15 amino acids. This CDR3 is CASSRDSRENTEAFF.

The chain is built from TRBV6-5 and TRBJ1-2; the TCRdb D gene call, TRBD1, has no DNA to confirm it. From germline, CDR1 is MNHEY and CDR2 SVGAGI. The CDR3 runs to 17 residues. This CDR3 reads CASSYGGGTGSNYGYTF.

J is TRBJ2-5 and V is TRBV7-8; TCRdb gives TRBD1 as the D gene, but with no DNA this cannot be confirmed. The CDR3 spans 14 residues. The V gene's germline CDR1 is SGHVS and CDR2 FQNEAQ. CDR3 protein: CASSVQTAQGTQYF.

The rearrangement uses TRBV19 and TRBJ2-3. The germline gives CDR1 LNHDA, CDR2 SQIVND (reference sequence). The CDR3 is made up of 14 amino acids. The CDR3 sequence: CASSRRASTDTQYF.

This chain links TRBV6-1 with TRBJ2-4; checking the TCRdb D call of TRBD1 is not possible without DNA. Germline lookup yields CDR1 MNHNS and CDR2 SASEGT. This CDR3 comprises 14 residues. The CDR3 loop is CASRRGGAKNIQYF.

V and J are TRBV24-1 and TRBJ2-1; there is no DNA to check the TCRdb D call of TRBD1. From germline, CDR1 is KGHDR and CDR2 SFDVKD. The CDR3 consists of 16 residues. The CDR3 loop is CATSDTTGFSYNEQFF.

This chain uses TRBV3-1 with TRBJ2-5; TCRdb picks TRBD1, but there is no DNA to check that call. Germline V lookup: CDR1 LGHDT, CDR2 YNNKEL (reference sequence). CDR3 length: 17 amino acids. CDR3 sequence: CASSQDESRGQGETQYF.

This chain links TRBV29-1 with TRBJ1-4. From germline, CDR1 is SQVTM and CDR2 ANQGSEA. The length of the CDR3 is 13 residues. The CDR3 here is CSVAGGGSEKLFF.

The chain couples TRBV7-9 to TRBJ1-2; as DNA is missing, the TRBD1 call by TCRdb cannot be tested. Germline-derived CDR1 and CDR2 are SEHNR and FQNEAQ (reference sequence). The CDR3 extends over 12 amino acids. CDR3 sequence: CASSVQGWGYTF. The variable domain in full, completed from reference TRBV7-9 and TRBJ1-2, reads DTGVSQNPRHKITKRGQNVTFRCDPISEHNRLYWYRQTLGQGPEFLTYFQNEAQLEKSRLLSDRFSAERPKGSFSTLEIQRTEQGDSAMYLCASSVQGWGYTFGSGTRLTVV.

The rearrangement uses TRBV9 and TRBJ2-2. The CDR3 has 13 residues. Germline values: CDR1 SGDLS, CDR2 YYNGEE. The CDR3 loop is CASTETNTGELFF. The entire variable domain, with the rest obtained from reference TRBV9 and TRBJ2-2, is as follows: DSGVTQTPKHLITATGQRVTLRCSPRSGDLSVYWYQQSLDQGLQFLIQYYNGEERAKGNILERFSAQQFPDLHSELNLSSLELGDSALYFCASTETNTGELFFGEGSRLTVL.